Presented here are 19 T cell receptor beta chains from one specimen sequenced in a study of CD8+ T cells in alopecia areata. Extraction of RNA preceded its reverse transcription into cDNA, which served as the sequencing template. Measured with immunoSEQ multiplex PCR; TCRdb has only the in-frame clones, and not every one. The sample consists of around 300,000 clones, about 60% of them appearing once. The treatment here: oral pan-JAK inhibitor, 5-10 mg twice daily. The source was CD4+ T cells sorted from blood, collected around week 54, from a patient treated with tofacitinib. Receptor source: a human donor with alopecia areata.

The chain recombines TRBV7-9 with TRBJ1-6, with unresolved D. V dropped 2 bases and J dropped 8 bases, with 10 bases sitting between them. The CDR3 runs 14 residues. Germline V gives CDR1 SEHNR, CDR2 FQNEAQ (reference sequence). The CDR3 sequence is CASSLYLVDSPLHF. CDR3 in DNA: TGTGCCAGCAGCTTATATTTGGTGGATTCACCCCTCCACTTT.

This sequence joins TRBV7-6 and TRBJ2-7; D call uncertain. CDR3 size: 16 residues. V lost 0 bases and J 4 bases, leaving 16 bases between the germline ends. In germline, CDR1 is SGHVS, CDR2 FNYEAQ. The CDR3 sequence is CASSLAVGRTLYEQYF. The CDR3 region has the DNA TGTGCCAGCAGCTTAGCGGTTGGCAGGACCTTATACGAGCAGTACTTC.

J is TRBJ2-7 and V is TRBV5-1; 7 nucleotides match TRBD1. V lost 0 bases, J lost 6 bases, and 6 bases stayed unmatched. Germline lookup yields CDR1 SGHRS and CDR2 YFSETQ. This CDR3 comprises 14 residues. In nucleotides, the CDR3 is TGCGCCAGCAGCTTGGATCGGGCAGGGGGCGAGCAGTACTTC. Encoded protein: CASSLDRAGGEQYF.

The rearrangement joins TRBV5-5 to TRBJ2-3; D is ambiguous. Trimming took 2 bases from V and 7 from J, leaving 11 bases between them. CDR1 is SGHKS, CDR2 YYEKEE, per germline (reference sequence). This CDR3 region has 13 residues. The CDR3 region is CASSFGSSHTQYF. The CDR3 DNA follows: TGTGCCAGCAGCTTCGGATCCTCACATACGCAGTATTTT.

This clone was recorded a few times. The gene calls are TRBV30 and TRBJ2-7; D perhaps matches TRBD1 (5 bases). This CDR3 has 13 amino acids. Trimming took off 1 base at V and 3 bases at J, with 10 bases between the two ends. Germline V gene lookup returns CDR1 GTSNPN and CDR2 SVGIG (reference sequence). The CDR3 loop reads CAWSGKGNYEQYF. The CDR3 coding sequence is TGTGCCTGGAGTGGGAAGGGGAACTACGAGCAGTACTTC.

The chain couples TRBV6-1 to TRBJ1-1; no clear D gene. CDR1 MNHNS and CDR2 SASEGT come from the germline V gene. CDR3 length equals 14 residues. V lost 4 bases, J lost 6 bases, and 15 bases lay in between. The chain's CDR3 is CASSVKLLGAEAFF. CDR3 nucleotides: TGTGCCAGCAGTGTAAAGCTTCTCGGGGCTGAAGCTTTCTTT.

In nucleotides, the CDR3 is TGCGCCAGCAGCTCGGGGACAATAGGGGATACGCAGTATTTT. It yields the protein CASSSGTIGDTQYF. The gene calls are TRBV5-1 and TRBJ2-3; D possibly corresponds to TRBD1 (6 bases). Germline V gene lookup returns CDR1 SGHRS and CDR2 YFSETQ. This CDR3 region has 14 residues. V was shortened by 3 bases and J by 6 bases, with 14 bases between the two germline ends.

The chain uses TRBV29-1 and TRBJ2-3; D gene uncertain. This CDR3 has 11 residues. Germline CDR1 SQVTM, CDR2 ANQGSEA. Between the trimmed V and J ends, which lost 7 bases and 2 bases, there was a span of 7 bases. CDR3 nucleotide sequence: TGCAGCGGGTTAGTCACAGATACGCAGTATTTT. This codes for CSGLVTDTQYF.

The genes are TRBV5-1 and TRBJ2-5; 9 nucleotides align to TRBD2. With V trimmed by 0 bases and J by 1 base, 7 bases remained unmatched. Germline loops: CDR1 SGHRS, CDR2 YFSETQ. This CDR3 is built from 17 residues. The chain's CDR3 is CASSLGAGGLPQETQYF. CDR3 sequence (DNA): TGCGCCAGCAGCTTGGGAGCGGGGGGCCTCCCCCAAGAGACCCAGTACTTC.

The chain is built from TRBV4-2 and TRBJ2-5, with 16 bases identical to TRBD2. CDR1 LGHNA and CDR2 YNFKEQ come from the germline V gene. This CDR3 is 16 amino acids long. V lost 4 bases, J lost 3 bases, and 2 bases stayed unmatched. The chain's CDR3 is CASSPGTSGGEETQYF. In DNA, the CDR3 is TGTGCCAGCAGCCCCGGGACTAGCGGGGGGGAAGAGACCCAGTACTTC.

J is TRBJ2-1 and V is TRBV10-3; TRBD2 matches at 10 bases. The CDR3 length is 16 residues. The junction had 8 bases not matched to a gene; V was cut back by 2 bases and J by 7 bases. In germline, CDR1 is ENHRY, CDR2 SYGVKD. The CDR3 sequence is CAISERLAGASNEQFF. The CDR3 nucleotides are TGTGCCATCAGTGAGCGTCTAGCGGGGGCCAGTAATGAGCAGTTCTTC.

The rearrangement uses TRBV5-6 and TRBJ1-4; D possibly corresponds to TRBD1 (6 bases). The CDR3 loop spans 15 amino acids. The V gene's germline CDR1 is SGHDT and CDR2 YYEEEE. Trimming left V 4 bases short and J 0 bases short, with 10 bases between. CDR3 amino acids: CASSRWGPTNEKLFF. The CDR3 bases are TGTGCCAGCAGCCGCTGGGGGCCAACTAATGAAAAACTGTTTTTT.

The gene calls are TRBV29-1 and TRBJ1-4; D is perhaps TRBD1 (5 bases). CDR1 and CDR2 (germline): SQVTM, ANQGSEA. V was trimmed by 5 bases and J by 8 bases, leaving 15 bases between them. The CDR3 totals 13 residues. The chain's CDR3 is CSVTGREGEKLFF. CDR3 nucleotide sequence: TGCAGCGTTACCGGCAGGGAAGGGGAAAAACTGTTTTTT.

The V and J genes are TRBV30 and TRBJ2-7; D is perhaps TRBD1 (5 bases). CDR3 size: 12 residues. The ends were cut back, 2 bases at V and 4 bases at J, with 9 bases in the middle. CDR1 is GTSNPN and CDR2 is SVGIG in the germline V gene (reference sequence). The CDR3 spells CAWSYHRYEQYF. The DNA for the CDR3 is TGTGCCTGGAGTTATCACAGGTACGAGCAGTACTTC.

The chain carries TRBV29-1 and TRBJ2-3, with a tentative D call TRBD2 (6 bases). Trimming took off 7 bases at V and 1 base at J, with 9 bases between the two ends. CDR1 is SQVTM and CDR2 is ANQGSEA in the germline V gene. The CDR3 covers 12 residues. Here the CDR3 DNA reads TGCAGCGGGGAGCGGGGCACAGATACGCAGTATTTT. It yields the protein CSGERGTDTQYF.

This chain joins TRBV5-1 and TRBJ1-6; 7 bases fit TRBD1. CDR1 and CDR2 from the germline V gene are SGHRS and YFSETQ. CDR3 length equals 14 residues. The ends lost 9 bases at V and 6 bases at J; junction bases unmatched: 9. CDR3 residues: CATAPGQPNSPLHF. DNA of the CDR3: TGCGCCACCGCCCCGGGACAGCCTAATTCACCCCTCCACTTT.

The CDR3 DNA reads TGCGCCAGCAGCATAGGGACAGGAATCACCGGGGAGCTGTTTTTT. Translating gives CASSIGTGITGELFF. This rearrangement joins TRBV5-1 to TRBJ2-2; 8 bases fit TRBD1. The germline gives CDR1 SGHRS, CDR2 YFSETQ. This CDR3 spans 15 amino acids. J gave up 4 bases and V 4 bases, and 6 bases lay outside the gene matches.

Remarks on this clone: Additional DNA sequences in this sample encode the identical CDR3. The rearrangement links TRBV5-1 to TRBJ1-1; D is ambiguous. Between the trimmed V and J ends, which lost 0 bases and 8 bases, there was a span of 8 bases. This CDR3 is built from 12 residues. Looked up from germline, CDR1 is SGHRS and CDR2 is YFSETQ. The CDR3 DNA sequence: TGCGCCAGCAGCTTGGCCCTGGGGGAAGCTTTCTTT. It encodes CASSLALGEAFF.

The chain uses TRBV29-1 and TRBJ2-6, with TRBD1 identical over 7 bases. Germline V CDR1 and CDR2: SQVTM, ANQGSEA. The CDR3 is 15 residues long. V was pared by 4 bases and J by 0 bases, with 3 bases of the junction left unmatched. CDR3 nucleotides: TGCAGCGTTGCGGGACAGAGCTCTGGGGCCAACGTCCTGACTTTC. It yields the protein CSVAGQSSGANVLTF.